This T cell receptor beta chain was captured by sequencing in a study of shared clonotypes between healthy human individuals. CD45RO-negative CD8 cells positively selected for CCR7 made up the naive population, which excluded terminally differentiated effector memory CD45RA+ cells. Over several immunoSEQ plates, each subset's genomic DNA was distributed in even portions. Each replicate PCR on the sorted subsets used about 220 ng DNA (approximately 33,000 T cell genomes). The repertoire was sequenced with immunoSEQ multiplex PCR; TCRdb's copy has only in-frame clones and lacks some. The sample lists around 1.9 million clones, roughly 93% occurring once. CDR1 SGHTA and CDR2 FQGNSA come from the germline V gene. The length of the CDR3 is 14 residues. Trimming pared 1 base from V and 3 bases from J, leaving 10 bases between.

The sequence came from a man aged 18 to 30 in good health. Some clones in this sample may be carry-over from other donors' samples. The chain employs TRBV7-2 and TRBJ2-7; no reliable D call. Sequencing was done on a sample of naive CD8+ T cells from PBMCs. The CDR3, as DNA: TGTGCCAGCAGCTTAGATTTCCCTCGCTACGAGCAGTACTTC. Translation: CASSLDFPRYEQYF.